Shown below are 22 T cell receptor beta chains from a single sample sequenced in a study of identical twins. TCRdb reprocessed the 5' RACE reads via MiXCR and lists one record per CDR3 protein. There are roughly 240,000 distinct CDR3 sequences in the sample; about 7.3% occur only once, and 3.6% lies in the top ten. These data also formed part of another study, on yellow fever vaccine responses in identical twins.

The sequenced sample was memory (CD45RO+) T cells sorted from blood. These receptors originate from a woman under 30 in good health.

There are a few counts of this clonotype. CDR3 region: CASSLVVGTSGRSWEQYF. The CDR3 DNA follows: TGTGCCAGCAGCTTAGTCGTTGGGACTAGCGGGAGGAGTTGGGAGCAGTACTTC. V is TRBV7-6 and J is TRBJ2-7; 15 positions agree with TRBD2. The CDR3 spans 18 residues. Trimming cost V 1 base and J 7 bases; bases outside gene matches: 11. Germline assignment: CDR1 SGHVS and CDR2 FNYEAQ.

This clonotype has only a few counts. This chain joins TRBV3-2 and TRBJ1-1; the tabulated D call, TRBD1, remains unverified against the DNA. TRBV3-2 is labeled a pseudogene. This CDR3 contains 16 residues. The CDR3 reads CASSQLLTGSNTEAFF. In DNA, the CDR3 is TGTGCCAGCAGCCAACTGCTGACAGGATCGAACACTGAAGCTTTCTTT.

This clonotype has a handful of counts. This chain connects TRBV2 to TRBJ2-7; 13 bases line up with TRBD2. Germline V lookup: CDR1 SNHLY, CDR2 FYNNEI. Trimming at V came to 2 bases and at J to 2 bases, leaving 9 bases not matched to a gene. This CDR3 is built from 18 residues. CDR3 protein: CASSELRLAGGATYEQYV. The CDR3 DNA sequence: TGTGCCAGCAGTGAATTGCGACTAGCGGGGGGAGCAACCTACGAGCAGTACGTC.

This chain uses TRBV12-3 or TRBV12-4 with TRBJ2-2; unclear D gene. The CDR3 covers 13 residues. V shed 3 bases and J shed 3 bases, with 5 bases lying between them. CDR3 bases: TGTGCCAGCAGTTTTGGGGACACCGGGGAGCTGTTTTTT. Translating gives CASSFGDTGELFF.

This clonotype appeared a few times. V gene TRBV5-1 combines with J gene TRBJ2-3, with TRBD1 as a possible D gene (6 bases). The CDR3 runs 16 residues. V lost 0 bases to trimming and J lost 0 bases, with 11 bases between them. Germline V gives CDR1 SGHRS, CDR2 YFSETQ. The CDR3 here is CASSLGGLESTDTQYF. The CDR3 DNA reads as TGCGCCAGCAGCTTGGGGGGGCTCGAGAGCACAGATACGCAGTATTTT. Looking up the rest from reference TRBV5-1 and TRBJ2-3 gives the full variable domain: KAGVTQTPRYLIKTRGQQVTLSCSPISGHRSVSWYQQTPGQGLQFLFEYFSETQRNKGNFPGRFSGRQFSNSRSEMNVSTLELGDSALYLCASSLGGLESTDTQYFGPGTRLTVL.

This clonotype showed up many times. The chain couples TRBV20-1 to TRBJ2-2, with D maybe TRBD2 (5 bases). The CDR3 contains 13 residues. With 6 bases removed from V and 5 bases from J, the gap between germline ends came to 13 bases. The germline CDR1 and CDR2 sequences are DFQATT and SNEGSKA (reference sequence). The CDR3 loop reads CSARGFETGELFF. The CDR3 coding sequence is TGCAGTGCCCGGGGATTTGAAACCGGGGAGCTGTTTTTT.

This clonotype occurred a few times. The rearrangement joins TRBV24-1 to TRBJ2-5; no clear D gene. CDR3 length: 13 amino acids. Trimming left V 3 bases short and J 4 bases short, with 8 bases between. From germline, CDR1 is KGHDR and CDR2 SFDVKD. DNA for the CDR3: TGTGCCACCAGTGATGGGTCGCGAGAGACCCAGTACTTC. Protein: CATSDGSRETQYF.

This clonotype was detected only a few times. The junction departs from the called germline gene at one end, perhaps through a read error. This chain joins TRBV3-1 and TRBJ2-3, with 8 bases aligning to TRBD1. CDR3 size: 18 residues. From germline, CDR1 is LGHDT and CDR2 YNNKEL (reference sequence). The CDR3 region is CAISPGRDRGSGADTQYF. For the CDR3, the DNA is TGTGCCATCAGCCCTGGACGAGACAGGGGCAGTGGGGCAGATACGCAGTATTTT.

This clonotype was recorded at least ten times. The CDR3: CASSRLAVSYNEQFF. CDR3 coding DNA: TGTGCCAGCAGCCGACTAGCGGTCTCCTACAATGAGCAGTTCTTC. The chain is built from TRBV7-7 and TRBJ2-1; TRBD2 aligns across 9 bases. The CDR3 totals 15 residues. The germline V gene encodes CDR1 SSHAT and CDR2 FNYEAQ (reference sequence). V lost 5 bases, J lost 0 bases, and 2 bases stayed unmatched.

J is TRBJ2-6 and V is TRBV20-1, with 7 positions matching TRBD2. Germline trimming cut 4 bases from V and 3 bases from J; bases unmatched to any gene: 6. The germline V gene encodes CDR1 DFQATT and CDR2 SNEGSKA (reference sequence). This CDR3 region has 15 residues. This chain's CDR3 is CSATSGLGGANVLTF. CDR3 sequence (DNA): TGCAGTGCTACTAGCGGTTTGGGTGGGGCCAACGTCCTGACTTTC.

This CDR3 reads CASSAQGIAPLHF. CDR3 nucleotides: TGCGCCAGCAGTGCACAGGGCATCGCACCCCTCCACTTT. The rearrangement uses TRBV10-1 and TRBJ1-6; TRBD1 is a possible D gene (6 bases). Germline V CDR1 and CDR2: WNHNN, SYGVQD (reference sequence). The CDR3 sequence is 13 residues long. Trimming removed 4 bases at V and 11 bases at J, with 12 bases between.

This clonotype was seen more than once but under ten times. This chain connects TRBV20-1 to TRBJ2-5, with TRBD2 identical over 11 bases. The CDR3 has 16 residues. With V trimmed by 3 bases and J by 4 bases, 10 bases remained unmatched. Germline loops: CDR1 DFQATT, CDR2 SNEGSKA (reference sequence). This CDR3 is CSASPRLAGPRETQYF. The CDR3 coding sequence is TGCAGTGCTAGCCCCCGACTAGCGGGACCCAGAGAGACCCAGTACTTC.

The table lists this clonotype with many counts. The CDR3 region has the DNA TGCGCCAGCAGCCGCGACATAAAAGACACTGAAGCTTTCTTT. As protein: CASSRDIKDTEAFF. This rearrangement joins TRBV4-1 to TRBJ1-1; no firm D call. Germline V gene sequence: CDR1 MGHRA, CDR2 YSYEKL. The germline V and J ends were trimmed by 4 bases and 3 bases, with 12 bases remaining between them. This CDR3 is built from 14 residues.

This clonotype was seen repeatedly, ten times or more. CDR3 amino acids: CSAPRAGGLFTDTQYF. DNA for the CDR3: TGCAGTGCCCCCAGGGCGGGGGGATTATTCACAGATACGCAGTATTTT. V and J are TRBV20-1 and TRBJ2-3, with TRBD2 identical over 8 bases. V shed 6 bases and J 2 bases; nucleotides not matched to a gene: 13. Germline loops: CDR1 DFQATT, CDR2 SNEGSKA (reference sequence). The CDR3 spans 16 residues.

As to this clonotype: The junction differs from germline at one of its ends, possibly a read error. The CDR3 loop is CTSSLLRSETQYF. The CDR3 DNA reads TGCACCAGCAGCCTCCTACGTTCTGAGACCCAGTACTTC. The gene calls are TRBV4-1 and TRBJ2-5; D not certain. CDR1 and CDR2 (germline): MGHRA, YSYEKL. This CDR3 is 13 amino acids long.

CDR3 sequence reads: CSAQGGGNTEAFF. Here the CDR3 DNA reads TGCAGTGCCCAGGGGGGAGGGAACACTGAAGCTTTCTTT. The chain uses TRBV20-1 and TRBJ1-1, with 7 bases that match TRBD1. J gave up 1 base and V 6 bases, and 5 bases lay outside the gene matches. The CDR3 covers 13 residues. Germline CDR1 reads DFQATT; CDR2 reads SNEGSKA (reference sequence).

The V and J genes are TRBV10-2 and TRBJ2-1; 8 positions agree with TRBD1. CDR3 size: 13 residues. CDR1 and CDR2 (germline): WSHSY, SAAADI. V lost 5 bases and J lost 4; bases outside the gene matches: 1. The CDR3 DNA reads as TGCGCCAGCAGTACAGGGGGGTACAATGAGCAGTTCTTC. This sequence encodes CASSTGGYNEQFF.

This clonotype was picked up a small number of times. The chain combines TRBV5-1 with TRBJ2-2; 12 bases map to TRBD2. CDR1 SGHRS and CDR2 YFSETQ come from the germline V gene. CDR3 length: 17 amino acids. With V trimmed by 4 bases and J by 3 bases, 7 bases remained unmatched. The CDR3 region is CASSPETSGRYTGELFF. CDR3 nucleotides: TGCGCCAGCAGCCCAGAGACTAGCGGGAGATACACCGGGGAGCTGTTTTTT. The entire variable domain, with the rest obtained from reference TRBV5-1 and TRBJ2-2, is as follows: KAGVTQTPRYLIKTRGQQVTLSCSPISGHRSVSWYQQTPGQGLQFLFEYFSETQRNKGNFPGRFSGRQFSNSRSEMNVSTLELGDSALYLCASSPETSGRYTGELFFGEGSRLTVL.

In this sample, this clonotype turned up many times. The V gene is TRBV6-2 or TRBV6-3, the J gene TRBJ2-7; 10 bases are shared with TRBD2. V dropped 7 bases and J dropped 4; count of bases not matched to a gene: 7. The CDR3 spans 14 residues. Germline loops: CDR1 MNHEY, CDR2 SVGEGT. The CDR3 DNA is TGTGCCAGCATTTCTAGCGGGAGCCCTTACGAGCAGTACTTC. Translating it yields CASISSGSPYEQYF.

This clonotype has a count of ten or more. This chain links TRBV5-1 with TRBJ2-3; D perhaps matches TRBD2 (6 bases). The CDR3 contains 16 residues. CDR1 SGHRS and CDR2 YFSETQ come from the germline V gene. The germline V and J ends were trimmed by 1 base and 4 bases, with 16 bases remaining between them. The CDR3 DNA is TGCGCCAGCAGCTTGAGAACACCCACGGGGGCAGATACGCAGTATTTT. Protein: CASSLRTPTGADTQYF.

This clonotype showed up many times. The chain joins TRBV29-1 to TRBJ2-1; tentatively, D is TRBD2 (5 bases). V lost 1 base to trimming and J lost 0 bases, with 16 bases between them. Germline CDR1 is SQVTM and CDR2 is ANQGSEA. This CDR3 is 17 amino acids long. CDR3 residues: CSVEGPLSGNSYNEQFF. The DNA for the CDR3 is TGCAGCGTTGAAGGCCCTCTCAGCGGAAACTCCTACAATGAGCAGTTCTTC.

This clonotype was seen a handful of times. CDR3 coding DNA: TGCAGTGCTAGACCCGGGGCCACCTACGAGCAGTACTTC. It yields the protein CSARPGATYEQYF. V and J are TRBV20-1 and TRBJ2-7; the D call may be TRBD1 or TRBD2 (5 bases each). The CDR3 is 13 residues long. V shed 2 bases and J shed 2 bases, with 10 bases lying between them. CDR1 is DFQATT and CDR2 is SNEGSKA in the germline V gene (reference sequence).